This passage covers 28 T cell receptor beta chains from one sample sequenced in a study of shared T cell receptors in the human thymus. Assay: immunoSEQ multiplex PCR; the TCRdb copy retains only in-frame clones and omits some. Of roughly 500,000 clones in the sample, roughly 74% were seen once. The same data also went into a second study, on human thymus T cells.

Source material: thymocytes. Receptor source: a boy in the first two years of life with a congenital heart defect.

V gene TRBV5-5 combines with J gene TRBJ1-5, with no clear D. Germline assignment: CDR1 SGHKS and CDR2 YYEKEE (reference sequence). Deletions cut 4 bases from V and 0 bases from J, with 14 bases between. This CDR3 contains 16 residues. CDR3 in DNA: TGTGCCAGCAGCCCCGAGCCCGATTATAGCAATCAGCCCCAGCATTTT. It translates to CASSPEPDYSNQPQHF.

The rearrangement uses TRBV6-1 and TRBJ1-2; possibly TRBD1 for D (5 bases). The CDR3 is 18 amino acids. CDR1 and CDR2 from the germline V gene are MNHNS and SASEGT. Trimming cost V 3 bases and J 0 bases, with 20 bases left between them. The DNA of the CDR3 is TGTGCCAGCAGTGAGGCTAGATTCGGGGGACGAGCTAACTATGGCTACACCTTC. Its translation: CASSEARFGGRANYGYTF.

The chain employs TRBV2 and TRBJ2-3, with 14 bases fitting TRBD2. Germline values: CDR1 SNHLY, CDR2 FYNNEI. The CDR3 has 15 amino acids. Trimming at V came to 8 bases and at J to 3 bases, leaving 4 bases not matched to a gene. CDR3 protein: CASEGLAGDTDTQYF. The CDR3 nucleotides are TGTGCCAGCGAGGGACTAGCGGGAGATACAGATACGCAGTATTTT.

The chain recombines TRBV12-5 with TRBJ2-2; 8 bases are a match to TRBD2. Germline assignment: CDR1 LGHNT and CDR2 FRNRAP. The CDR3 length is 16 residues. Trimming at V came to 3 bases and at J to 4 bases, leaving 7 bases not matched to a gene. CDR3 nucleotides: TGTGCTAGTGGTTTTATAGCGGGACCCTTCACCGGGGAGCTGTTTTTT. This sequence encodes CASGFIAGPFTGELFF.

A few counts support this clone. The genes are TRBV4-1 and TRBJ2-1; 14 bases are shared with TRBD2. The junction had 3 bases not matched to a gene; V was cut back by 0 bases and J by 5 bases. The CDR3 length is 17 residues. Germline CDR1 MGHRA, CDR2 YSYEKL. The CDR3, as DNA: TGCGCCAGCAGCCAAGATCGGACTAGCGGGAGGAACAATGAGCAGTTCTTC. As protein: CASSQDRTSGRNNEQFF.

This clone was counted once. The rearrangement joins TRBV5-1 to TRBJ2-1; TRBD2 is a possible D gene (5 bases). This CDR3 contains 18 residues. CDR1 is SGHRS and CDR2 is YFSETQ in the germline V gene. The ends were cut back, 4 bases at V and 2 bases at J, with 22 bases in the middle. The CDR3 DNA reads as TGCGCCAGCAGCCCGGCCGTAGCGTTAGTAGCTCCCTACAATGAGCAGTTCTTC. This sequence encodes CASSPAVALVAPYNEQFF.

The genes are TRBV6-8 and TRBJ2-7; D might be TRBD2 (7 bases). The CDR3 extends over 16 amino acids. V lost 2 bases, J lost 3 bases, and 17 bases lay in between. Germline CDR1 and CDR2: MNHGY and SAAAGT. The CDR3 DNA follows: TGTGCCAGCAGTTACGAGGGGGGGTCATACCACTACGAGCAGTACTTC. Translating it yields CASSYEGGSYHYEQYF.

The CDR3 region is CASSLSLGGNTEAFF. CDR3 coding DNA: TGTGCCAGCAGCTTGTCCTTGGGAGGGAACACTGAAGCTTTCTTT. The J gene is TRBJ1-1, the V gene TRBV5-5, with no clear D. Trimming took 1 base from V and 1 from J, leaving 11 bases between them. The germline CDR1 and CDR2 sequences are SGHKS and YYEKEE (reference sequence). The CDR3 extends over 15 amino acids.

The rearrangement links TRBV2 to TRBJ2-7, with TRBD1 matching over 8 bases. V lost 7 bases, J lost 4 bases, and 6 bases stayed unmatched. The CDR3 has 13 residues. The germline gives CDR1 SNHLY, CDR2 FYNNEI. CDR3 loop: CASTHRGWYEQYF. For the CDR3, the DNA is TGTGCCAGCACACACAGGGGGTGGTACGAGCAGTACTTC.

V is TRBV15 and J is TRBJ2-1; 12 nucleotides agree with TRBD1. Germline-derived CDR1 and CDR2 are LNHNV and YYDKDF (reference sequence). After removal of 6 bases from V and 6 bases from J, the junction contained 21 bases not matched to a gene. The CDR3 length is 20 residues. CDR3 sequence (DNA): TGTGCCACCAGTCACCGGGACAGGGGGCCGGGGACTAGCGAAGGCAATGAGCAGTTCTTC. This codes for CATSHRDRGPGTSEGNEQFF.

V usage is TRBV6-1 and J usage is TRBJ2-7, with 10 bases that match TRBD2. With V trimmed by 6 bases and J by 6 bases, 5 bases remained unmatched. Germline CDR1 reads MNHNS; CDR2 reads SASEGT. CDR3 length: 13 residues. CDR3 coding DNA: TGTGCCAGCAGGTCGAGCGGGAGGGGCGAGCAGTACTTC. Protein sequence: CASRSSGRGEQYF.

This clone was seen just once. The chain links TRBV29-1 to TRBJ2-7; 7 positions match TRBD1. Germline V gives CDR1 SQVTM, CDR2 ANQGSEA. This CDR3 has 14 amino acids. The junction had 9 bases not matched to a gene; V was cut back by 4 bases and J by 3 bases. The CDR3 sequence: CSVGGYPGGYEQYF. In DNA, the CDR3 is TGCAGCGTTGGGGGCTACCCAGGGGGCTACGAGCAGTACTTC.

This clone showed up just a few times. V usage is TRBV6-5 and J usage is TRBJ1-1, with D perhaps TRBD1 (5 bases). This CDR3 region has 13 residues. Trimming left V 6 bases short and J 0 bases short, with 8 bases between. From germline, CDR1 is MNHEY and CDR2 SVGAGI. CDR3 nucleotides: TGTGCCAGCAGGGGGGGAATGAACACTGAAGCTTTCTTT. As protein: CASRGGMNTEAFF.

This clone was seen more than once but under ten times. This chain joins TRBV15 and TRBJ1-2; 8 bases are shared with TRBD1. V lost 3 bases to trimming and J lost 8 bases; unmatched junction nucleotides: 11. The CDR3 has 15 residues. Germline V gene data show CDR1 as LNHNV and CDR2 as YYDKDF (reference sequence). The CDR3 sequence: CATSRPRTGRRGYTF. In DNA, the CDR3 is TGTGCCACCAGCAGGCCCAGGACAGGGAGACGCGGCTACACCTTC.

The V gene is TRBV4-1, the J gene TRBJ2-6; 10 bases match TRBD2. With 1 base clipped from V and 4 bases from J, the junction kept 13 bases outside the gene matches. CDR1 and CDR2 (germline): MGHRA, YSYEKL. This CDR3 has 20 residues. This CDR3 reads CASSQVGWKREGLGANVLTF. The CDR3 coding sequence is TGCGCCAGCAGCCAAGTTGGATGGAAGCGGGAGGGCCTCGGGGCCAACGTCCTGACTTTC.

The rearrangement links TRBV21-1 to TRBJ2-7; TRBD2 was called by the table and not checked on the DNA. TRBV21-1 is a documented pseudogene. The CDR3 loop spans 14 amino acids. The CDR3 here is CASRQRREWYEQYF. The CDR3 DNA is TGTGCCAGCCGGCAGAGGCGGGAGTGGTACGAGCAGTACTTC.

The V gene is TRBV6-6, the J gene TRBJ2-3; 10 bases agree with TRBD2. CDR3 length: 16 residues. After removal of 6 bases from V and 3 bases from J, the junction contained 9 bases not matched to a gene. The germline gives CDR1 MNHNY, CDR2 SVGAGI (reference sequence). CDR3 residues: CASRLAGVPETDTQYF. CDR3 DNA sequence: TGTGCCAGCAGGCTAGCGGGAGTCCCTGAGACAGATACGCAGTATTTT.

V usage is TRBV30 and J usage is TRBJ1-4; D is uncertain. Between the trimmed V and J ends, which lost 0 bases and 0 bases, there was a span of 8 bases. The CDR3 runs 15 residues. The germline gives CDR1 GTSNPN, CDR2 SVGIG (reference sequence). The CDR3 region is CAWSVQRTTNEKLFF. The CDR3 DNA reads TGTGCCTGGAGTGTACAGCGGACAACTAATGAAAAACTGTTTTTT.

This clone was seen only a few times. This chain joins TRBV5-6 and TRBJ1-4; possibly TRBD1 for D (5 bases). Trimming pared 0 bases from V and 5 bases from J, leaving 8 bases between. Germline V lookup: CDR1 SGHDT, CDR2 YYEEEE. The CDR3 has 14 amino acids. DNA of the CDR3: TGTGCCAGCAGCTTGGGTAACAGGAATGAAAAACTGTTTTTT. Translating it yields CASSLGNRNEKLFF.

This chain links TRBV19 with TRBJ2-1, with D possibly being TRBD1 (6 bases). The CDR3 sequence is 16 residues long. Germline V lookup: CDR1 LNHDA, CDR2 SQIVND (reference sequence). With 3 bases removed from V and 4 bases from J, the gap between germline ends came to 16 bases. CDR3 sequence: CASSIRSGQDYNEQFF. The CDR3 DNA sequence: TGTGCCAGTAGTATTAGGTCGGGACAAGATTACAATGAGCAGTTCTTC.

The chain combines TRBV6-1 with TRBJ2-5; tentatively, D is TRBD1 (5 bases). The V end lost 8 bases, the J end lost 5 bases, and 21 bases lay between the germline ends. This CDR3 comprises 15 residues. Germline loops: CDR1 MNHNS, CDR2 SASEGT. CDR3 loop: CASGARRLNGETQYF. CDR3 nucleotides: TGTGCCAGCGGGGCCAGGCGTCTCAACGGGGAGACCCAGTACTTC.

This chain links TRBV30 with TRBJ2-6; a possible D gene is TRBD2 (5 bases). Trimming left V 2 bases short and J 4 bases short, with 9 bases between. The CDR3 extends over 14 amino acids. Germline V gene lookup returns CDR1 GTSNPN and CDR2 SVGIG (reference sequence). CDR3 nucleotide sequence: TGTGCCTGGAGTTCCGGAGGCGGGGCCAACGTCCTGACTTTC. The encoded protein is CAWSSGGGANVLTF.

The table lists this clone with a few counts. Other DNA sequences from this sample encode an identical CDR3 as well. The chain uses TRBV5-1 and TRBJ2-5; a possible D gene is TRBD1 (5 bases). The CDR3 is 13 amino acids. V lost 0 bases, J lost 2 bases, and 5 bases lay in between. In germline, CDR1 is SGHRS, CDR2 YFSETQ. The DNA of the CDR3 is TGCGCCAGCAGCTTGGGACAGCAAGAGACCCAGTACTTC. As protein: CASSLGQQETQYF.

The chain recombines TRBV11-2 with TRBJ2-1; 8 bases agree with TRBD2. V was clipped by 3 bases and J by 6 bases; unmatched bases: 7. From germline, CDR1 is SGHAT and CDR2 FQNNGV. CDR3 length equals 15 residues. CDR3 DNA sequence: TGTGCCAGCAGCTTCTTAGCGGGACTACCCAATGAGCAGTTCTTC. This translates into CASSFLAGLPNEQFF.

The V gene is TRBV11-2, the J gene TRBJ2-7; 9 bases are shared with TRBD2. Germline V gene sequence: CDR1 SGHAT, CDR2 FQNNGV. The J segment lost 7 bases and the V segment lost 1 base, leaving 8 bases of the junction unmatched. The CDR3 runs 15 residues. The CDR3 loop is CASSLGAGGPNEQYF. CDR3 in DNA: TGTGCCAGCAGCTTAGGGGCGGGAGGGCCTAATGAGCAGTACTTC.

The J gene is TRBJ2-7, the V gene TRBV15, with TRBD1 matching 11 bases. V was pared by 0 bases and J by 2 bases, with 9 bases of the junction left unmatched. The CDR3 loop spans 18 amino acids. Germline CDR1 LNHNV, CDR2 YYDKDF (reference sequence). The CDR3 loop reads CATSRDRGADRGPYEQYF. The CDR3 DNA is TGTGCCACCAGCAGAGATAGGGGAGCGGACAGGGGGCCCTACGAGCAGTACTTC.

J is TRBJ2-1 and V is TRBV14; TRBD2 aligns across 11 bases. There are 16 residues in the CDR3. The germline gives CDR1 SGHDN, CDR2 FVKESK. V dropped 6 bases and J dropped 4; count of bases not matched to a gene: 8. CDR3 bases: TGTGCCAGCAGTCCCCGGACTAGCGGGTGGTACAATGAGCAGTTCTTC. Translating it yields CASSPRTSGWYNEQFF.

The chain recombines TRBV4-1 with TRBJ2-7; 12 bases align to TRBD1. CDR1 is MGHRA and CDR2 is YSYEKL in the germline V gene. With V trimmed by 3 bases and J by 2 bases, 8 bases remained unmatched. The CDR3 is made up of 17 amino acids. CDR3 protein: CASSHSFRDRGPYEQYF. For the CDR3, the DNA is TGCGCCAGCAGCCACTCCTTCAGGGACAGGGGGCCCTACGAGCAGTACTTC.